The 28 T cell receptor beta chains in this list originate from one sample, sequenced in a study of blood T cell repertoires in COVID-19. Assay used: immunoSEQ multiplex PCR; TCRdb lists only in-frame clones, some missing. The sample comprises 250,000 to 300,000 clones, 80% to 90% of which are singletons, and about 1.9% rests with the top ten. Sample: PBMCs or T cells enriched from blood (not recorded which). Source of these receptors: a woman aged 50 to 65 who had recovered from COVID-19.

This clone was seen a handful of times. The genes are TRBV7-9 and TRBJ1-5; D might be TRBD1 (6 bases). Germline V gives CDR1 SEHNR, CDR2 FQNEAQ (reference sequence). This CDR3 region has 15 residues. V was cut by 6 bases and J by 5 bases, with 17 bases left in between. The CDR3 sequence: CASSSVAAGDQPQHF. CDR3 sequence (DNA): TGTGCCAGCAGTTCAGTCGCGGCAGGGGATCAGCCCCAGCATTTT.

In its sample, this clone was seen once. The rearrangement uses TRBV11-1 and TRBJ1-1; unclear D gene. Trimming cost V 6 bases and J 7 bases, with 9 bases left between them. CDR1 is SGHAT and CDR2 is FQDESV in the germline V gene (reference sequence). The CDR3 runs 11 residues. This chain's CDR3 is CASRREYEAFF. CDR3 bases: TGTGCCAGCAGGAGGGAGTATGAAGCTTTCTTT.

The V call is TRBV28, the J call TRBJ2-7; TRBD1 is a possible D gene (5 bases). V dropped 3 bases and J dropped 4 bases, with 13 bases sitting between them. The CDR3 consists of 14 residues. Per the germline V gene, CDR1 is MDHEN and CDR2 is SYDVKM. Here the CDR3 reads CASSFDQGRYEQYF. The CDR3, as DNA: TGTGCCAGCAGTTTTGACCAGGGCCGATACGAGCAGTACTTC.

The chain joins TRBV12-3 or TRBV12-4 to TRBJ2-2; 7 bases fit TRBD1. The CDR3 is 13 amino acids. V was clipped by 6 bases and J by 4 bases; unmatched bases: 2. The CDR3 spells CASSRQGTGELFF. In DNA, the CDR3 is TGTGCCAGCAGCCGACAGGGCACCGGGGAGCTGTTTTTT.

This chain's CDR3 is CASSMEGARGYTF. The CDR3 coding sequence is TGTGCCAGTAGTATGGAGGGGGCACGGGGCTACACCTTC. The chain recombines TRBV19 with TRBJ1-2; 7 nucleotides match TRBD1. The germline V gene encodes CDR1 LNHDA and CDR2 SQIVND (reference sequence). Trimming at V came to 3 bases and at J to 8 bases, leaving 6 bases not matched to a gene. The CDR3 has 13 residues.

Worth noting for this clone: One end of the junction varies from germline; a read error may be responsible. The CDR3 DNA is TGTGCTAGCAGCTCCAGGGAAGACAATGAGCAGTTCTTC. Translation: CASSSREDNEQFF. The chain is built from TRBV7-7 and TRBJ2-1, with a weak D call TRBD1 (5 bases). Germline V gives CDR1 SSHAT, CDR2 FNYEAQ (reference sequence). This CDR3 is 13 amino acids long.

The CDR3 loop is CASRLRGGYGYTF. CDR3 nucleotide sequence: TGTGCCAGCAGGCTCCGGGGAGGCTATGGCTACACCTTC. V gene TRBV5-4 combines with J gene TRBJ1-2; D gene uncertain. Trimming cost V 5 bases and J 4 bases, with 12 bases left between them. Germline V gene sequence: CDR1 SGHNT, CDR2 YYREEE (reference sequence). This CDR3 comprises 13 residues.

This clone occurred once. This chain connects TRBV2 to TRBJ1-5; 9 bases map to TRBD1. This CDR3 contains 15 residues. The germline CDR1 and CDR2 sequences are SNHLY and FYNNEI. V shed 5 bases, J shed 0 bases, and the junction held 2 bases outside the gene matches. Written as DNA, the CDR3 is TGTGCCAGCAGTCTGGACAGGGGTAGCAATCAGCCCCAGCATTTT. This translates into CASSLDRGSNQPQHF.

V and J are TRBV5-1 and TRBJ1-1; 9 nucleotides line up with TRBD1. The V gene end was trimmed by 4 bases and the J gene end by 2 bases; junction bases not matched to a gene: 6. From germline, CDR1 is SGHRS and CDR2 YFSETQ. The CDR3 length is 15 residues. The CDR3 region is CASSLRQGGNTEAFF. CDR3 DNA sequence: TGCGCCAGCAGCCTACGACAGGGGGGAAACACTGAAGCTTTCTTT.

V is TRBV7-9 and J is TRBJ1-1; 12 nucleotides line up with TRBD1. CDR1 is SEHNR, CDR2 FQNEAQ, per germline (reference sequence). The junction had 9 bases not matched to a gene; V was cut back by 5 bases and J by 5 bases. The CDR3 contains 16 residues. DNA of the CDR3: TGTGCCAGCAGCACCGGGACAGGGGGCGCTTGGACTGAAGCTTTCTTT. Encoded protein: CASSTGTGGAWTEAFF.

The V call is TRBV10-3, the J call TRBJ2-7; the D gene is possibly TRBD2 (5 bases). This CDR3 has 14 residues. Trimming took 0 bases from V and 0 from J, leaving 6 bases between them. Germline V lookup: CDR1 ENHRY, CDR2 SYGVKD. CDR3 loop: CAISESDYSYEQYF. The CDR3 nucleotides read TGTGCCATCAGTGAGTCTGACTACTCCTACGAGCAGTACTTC.

The V call is TRBV7-9, the J call TRBJ1-2; 10 nucleotides align to TRBD1. The V and J ends lost 1 base and 5 bases, in that order; junction bases with no gene match: 7. CDR3 length equals 16 residues. Germline V gene sequence: CDR1 SEHNR, CDR2 FQNEAQ (reference sequence). CDR3 nucleotide sequence: TGTGCCAGCAGCTTAGGGGCGGGACAGGGGCGGTATGGCTACACCTTC. Translation gives CASSLGAGQGRYGYTF.

The gene calls are TRBV28 and TRBJ1-2; a weak D match, TRBD1 (5 bases). The CDR3 extends over 12 amino acids. The V gene's germline CDR1 is MDHEN and CDR2 SYDVKM. The V end was cut by 2 bases, the J end by 9 bases, with 10 bases between. CDR3 amino acids: CASSLRPGSYTF. CDR3 sequence (DNA): TGTGCCAGCAGTTTACGGCCAGGGAGCTACACCTTC.

The CDR3 DNA is TGTGCCAGCAGCCTCTCCCTCCTAGGTCCAAGCACAGATACGCAGTATTTT. Protein: CASSLSLLGPSTDTQYF. V is TRBV2 and J is TRBJ2-3; D is uncertain. V was shortened by 6 bases and J by 0 bases, with 19 bases between the two germline ends. Germline lookup yields CDR1 SNHLY and CDR2 FYNNEI. CDR3 size: 17 residues.

V gene TRBV12-5 combines with J gene TRBJ1-2; 7 bases align to TRBD1. This CDR3 is 19 amino acids long. V was pared by 0 bases and J by 6 bases, with 19 bases of the junction left unmatched. Looked up from germline, CDR1 is LGHNT and CDR2 is FRNRAP. In DNA, the CDR3 is TGTGCTAGTGGTTTGGTACAAGGGACAGTAAAAGGAACTATGGATGGCTACACCTTC. Translating gives CASGLVQGTVKGTMDGYTF.

The chain couples TRBV24-1 to TRBJ2-7, with TRBD1 identical over 10 bases. J was trimmed by 2 bases and V by 1 base; bases with no gene match: 10. From germline, CDR1 is KGHDR and CDR2 SFDVKD. The length of the CDR3 is 18 residues. The CDR3 region is CATSDFAGGGTGAYEQYF. The CDR3 coding sequence is TGTGCCACCAGTGATTTTGCGGGCGGGGGGACAGGGGCCTACGAGCAGTACTTC.

V is TRBV18 and J is TRBJ2-3, with 7 bases that match TRBD1. The CDR3 spans 15 residues. In germline, CDR1 is KGHSH, CDR2 LQKENI. The V gene end was trimmed by 2 bases and the J gene end by 5 bases; junction bases not matched to a gene: 7. The CDR3 is CASSPIEGAKDTQYF. In DNA form, the CDR3 reads TGTGCCAGCTCACCAATTGAGGGGGCGAAAGATACGCAGTATTTT.

V usage is TRBV24-1 and J usage is TRBJ1-1, with 8 positions matching TRBD1. V lost 9 bases and J lost 8; bases outside the gene matches: 7. CDR1 is KGHDR, CDR2 SFDVKD, per germline. The CDR3 extends over 12 amino acids. CDR3 sequence reads: CATLSTGGEAFF. The CDR3 DNA is TGTGCCACCCTTAGTACAGGGGGAGAAGCTTTCTTT.

This chain connects TRBV5-1 to TRBJ1-3; D gene unclear. Germline V lookup: CDR1 SGHRS, CDR2 YFSETQ. The ends were cut back, 1 base at V and 2 bases at J, with 16 bases in the middle. This CDR3 spans 17 amino acids. CDR3 nucleotide sequence: TGCGCCAGCAGCTTGAACGGAGTGGGTATCCCTGGAAACACCATATATTTT. Translated, it gives CASSLNGVGIPGNTIYF.

The chain recombines TRBV9 with TRBJ1-1, with D unclear. The CDR3 has 14 residues. With 4 bases removed from V and 2 bases from J, the gap between germline ends came to 12 bases. The germline V gene encodes CDR1 SGDLS and CDR2 YYNGEE. This CDR3 is CASSPDGVNTEAFF. The CDR3 DNA reads TGTGCCAGCAGCCCCGACGGGGTTAACACTGAAGCTTTCTTT.

This chain connects TRBV4-1 to TRBJ2-7, with D perhaps TRBD1 (6 bases). V was pared by 3 bases and J by 5 bases, with 14 bases between. Germline assignment: CDR1 MGHRA and CDR2 YSYEKL. The CDR3 loop spans 14 amino acids. The CDR3 nucleotides read TGCGCCAGCAGCCATTACCGACAGGATGACGAGCAGTACTTC. It yields the protein CASSHYRQDDEQYF.

This sequence joins TRBV12-5 and TRBJ1-5; D unclear. The CDR3 sequence is 12 residues long. V lost 2 bases, J lost 7 bases, and 6 bases lay in between. Germline V gives CDR1 LGHNT, CDR2 FRNRAP. The CDR3: CASGLPLQPQHF. For the CDR3, the DNA is TGTGCTAGTGGTTTGCCACTACAGCCCCAGCATTTT.

The V gene is TRBV3-1 (or the pseudogene TRBV3-2), the J gene TRBJ1-4, with TRBD1 matching over 10 bases. The J segment lost 12 bases and the V segment lost 0 bases, leaving 7 bases of the junction unmatched. The CDR3 loop spans 15 amino acids. The germline gives CDR1 LGHDT, CDR2 YNNKEL (reference sequence). The CDR3 spells CASSQDGTGVAELFF. The CDR3 DNA reads TGTGCCAGCAGCCAAGATGGGACAGGGGTGGCGGAACTGTTTTTT.

This clone was seen once. The V call is TRBV3-1 (or the pseudogene TRBV3-2), the J call TRBJ1-3; the D is unclear. The germline V and J ends were trimmed by 3 bases and 4 bases, with 16 bases remaining between them. This CDR3 comprises 16 residues. Germline V gene lookup returns CDR1 LGHDT and CDR2 YNNKEL (reference sequence). CDR3 coding DNA: TGTGCCAGCAGCCACCTTGGAGGCAGGCGGGGAAACACCATATATTTT. It specifies CASSHLGGRRGNTIYF.

The genes are TRBV4-2 and TRBJ2-2; D is perhaps TRBD1 (6 bases). The CDR3 consists of 15 residues. Germline V lookup: CDR1 LGHNA, CDR2 YNFKEQ. Between the trimmed V and J ends, which lost 0 bases and 4 bases, there was a span of 9 bases. In DNA form, the CDR3 reads TGTGCCAGCAGCCAAGACAGGGGATCCACCGGGGAGCTGTTTTTT. It yields the protein CASSQDRGSTGELFF.

V and J are TRBV6-5 and TRBJ1-1; a possible D gene is TRBD1 (5 bases). The CDR3 runs to 14 residues. Trimming removed 7 bases from V and 5 bases from J, with 17 bases in between. The V gene's germline CDR1 is MNHEY and CDR2 SVGAGI. CDR3 loop: CASTNRGVGTEAFF. The DNA for the CDR3 is TGTGCCAGCACTAACCGGGGGGTGGGGACTGAAGCTTTCTTT.

The genes are TRBV15 and TRBJ2-2; D is perhaps TRBD2 (5 bases). The CDR3 is made up of 13 amino acids. Germline lookup yields CDR1 LNHNV and CDR2 YYDKDF (reference sequence). Trimming took 3 bases from V and 7 from J, leaving 9 bases between them. CDR3: CATSRRRGGELFF. CDR3 in DNA: TGTGCCACCAGCAGGCGTCGGGGCGGGGAGCTGTTTTTT.

The chain joins TRBV7-9 to TRBJ1-5, with TRBD1 as a possible D gene (5 bases). The germline V gene encodes CDR1 SEHNR and CDR2 FQNEAQ (reference sequence). V was shortened by 3 bases and J by 3 bases, with 12 bases between the two germline ends. The CDR3 spans 15 residues. The CDR3 is CASSFTPGVNQPQHF. In nucleotides, the CDR3 is TGTGCCAGCAGCTTCACACCGGGGGTCAATCAGCCCCAGCATTTT.